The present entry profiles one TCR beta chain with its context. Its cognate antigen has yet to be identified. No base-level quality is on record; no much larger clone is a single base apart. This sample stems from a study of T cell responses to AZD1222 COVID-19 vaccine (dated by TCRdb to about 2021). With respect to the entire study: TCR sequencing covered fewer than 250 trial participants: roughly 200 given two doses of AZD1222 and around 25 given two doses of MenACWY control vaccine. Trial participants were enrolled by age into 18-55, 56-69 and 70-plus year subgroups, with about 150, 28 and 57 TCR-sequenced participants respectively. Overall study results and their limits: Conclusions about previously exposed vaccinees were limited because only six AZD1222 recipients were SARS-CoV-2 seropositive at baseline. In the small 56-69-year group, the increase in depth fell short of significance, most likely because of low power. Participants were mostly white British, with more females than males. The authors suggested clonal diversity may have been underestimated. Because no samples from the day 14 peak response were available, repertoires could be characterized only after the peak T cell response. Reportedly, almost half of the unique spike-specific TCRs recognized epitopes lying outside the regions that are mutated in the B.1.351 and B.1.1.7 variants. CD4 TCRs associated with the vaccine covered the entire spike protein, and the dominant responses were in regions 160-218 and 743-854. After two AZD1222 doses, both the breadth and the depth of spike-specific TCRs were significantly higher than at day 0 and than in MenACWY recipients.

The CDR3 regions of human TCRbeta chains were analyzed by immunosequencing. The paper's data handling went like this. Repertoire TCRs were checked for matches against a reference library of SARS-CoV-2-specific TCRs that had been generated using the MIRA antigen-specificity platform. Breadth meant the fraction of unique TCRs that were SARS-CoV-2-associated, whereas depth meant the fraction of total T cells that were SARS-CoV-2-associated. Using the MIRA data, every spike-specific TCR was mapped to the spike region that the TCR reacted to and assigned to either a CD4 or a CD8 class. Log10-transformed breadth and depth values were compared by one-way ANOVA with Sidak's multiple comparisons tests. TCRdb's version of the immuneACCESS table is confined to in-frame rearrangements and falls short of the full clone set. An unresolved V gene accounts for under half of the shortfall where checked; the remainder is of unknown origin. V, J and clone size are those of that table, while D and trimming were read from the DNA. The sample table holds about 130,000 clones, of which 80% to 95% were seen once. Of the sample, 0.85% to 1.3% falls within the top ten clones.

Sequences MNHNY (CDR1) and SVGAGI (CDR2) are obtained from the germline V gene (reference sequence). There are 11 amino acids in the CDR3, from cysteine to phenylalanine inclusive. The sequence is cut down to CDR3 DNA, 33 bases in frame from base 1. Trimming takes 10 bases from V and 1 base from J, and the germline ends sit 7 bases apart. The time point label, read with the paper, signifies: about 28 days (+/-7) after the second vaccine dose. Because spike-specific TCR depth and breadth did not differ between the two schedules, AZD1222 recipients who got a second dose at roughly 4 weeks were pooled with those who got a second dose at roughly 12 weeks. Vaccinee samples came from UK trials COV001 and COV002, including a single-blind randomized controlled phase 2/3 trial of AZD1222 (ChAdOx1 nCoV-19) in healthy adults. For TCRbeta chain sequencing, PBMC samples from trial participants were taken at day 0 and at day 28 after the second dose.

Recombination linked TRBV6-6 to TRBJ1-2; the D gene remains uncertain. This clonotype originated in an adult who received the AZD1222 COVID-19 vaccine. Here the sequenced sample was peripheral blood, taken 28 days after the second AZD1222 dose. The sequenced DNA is TGTGCCACCTTAGATAACTATGGCTACACCTTC. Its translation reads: CATLDNYGYTF.